The 21 T cell receptor beta chains below come from one sample, sequenced in a study of T-cell reconstitution after alpha-beta-depleted transplantation in children. Library preparation (for TCRbeta) was performed with unique molecular identifiers. TCRdb analysed the PCR reads with MiXCR anew, one entry per CDR3 protein. The table shows about 91,000 distinct CDR3 sequences, with about 8% occurring only once. Source: PBMCs from the stem cell graft donor, taken from the stem cell graft. These receptors were obtained from a human donor who donated a stem cell graft to a child with congenital amegakaryocytic thrombocytopenia.

In this sample, this clonotype turned up many times. The J gene is TRBJ1-1, the V gene TRBV6-2 or TRBV6-3, with D perhaps TRBD1 (5 bases). Per the germline V gene, CDR1 is MNHEY and CDR2 is SVGEGT. The V gene lost 6 bases and the J gene lost 0 bases, with 17 bases spanning the gap. The CDR3 spans 16 residues. The CDR3: CASSGGIREMNTEAFF. CDR3 bases: TGTGCCAGCAGCGGGGGTATCAGGGAGATGAACACTGAAGCTTTCTTT.

Many counts were recorded for this clonotype. V is TRBV28 and J is TRBJ2-3; D perhaps matches TRBD2 (6 bases). Germline CDR1 MDHEN, CDR2 SYDVKM. V lost 4 bases and J 6 bases, leaving 11 bases between the germline ends. This CDR3 is built from 13 residues. CDR3 sequence reads: CASSSAGGDTQYF. In DNA, the CDR3 is TGTGCCAGCAGTTCCGCCGGGGGTGATACGCAGTATTTT.

This clonotype showed up many times. The genes are TRBV20-1 and TRBJ2-1, with TRBD2 as a possible D gene (5 bases). The CDR3 runs to 13 residues. Trimming left V 7 bases short and J 4 bases short, with 14 bases between. Germline loops: CDR1 DFQATT, CDR2 SNEGSKA (reference sequence). CDR3 loop: CSGWTGYYNEQFF. CDR3 nucleotides: TGCAGTGGTTGGACTGGATATTACAATGAGCAGTTCTTC.

This clonotype was found a few times. This chain links TRBV7-8 with TRBJ1-6; 7 bases align to TRBD1. The CDR3 runs 18 residues. Germline lookup yields CDR1 SGHVS and CDR2 FQNEAQ. V lost 4 bases, J lost 0 bases, and 9 bases stayed unmatched. The CDR3 sequence: CASSSNRAGGSYNSPLHF. CDR3 DNA sequence: TGTGCCAGCAGCTCCAATAGAGCAGGGGGCTCCTATAATTCACCCCTCCACTTT.

This clonotype was detected ten times or more. J is TRBJ2-1 and V is TRBV20-1, with 7 bases that match TRBD2. Germline CDR1 and CDR2: DFQATT and SNEGSKA (reference sequence). The CDR3 sequence is 15 residues long. Trimming at V came to 6 bases and at J to 4 bases, leaving 12 bases not matched to a gene. As DNA, the CDR3 is TGCAGTGCCCAGGGCTCCAGCGGGGTTTACAATGAGCAGTTCTTC. Amino acids: CSAQGSSGVYNEQFF.

This clonotype showed up many times. This chain connects TRBV28 to TRBJ1-2, with unresolved D. CDR1 and CDR2 (germline): MDHEN, SYDVKM. V shed 1 base and J shed 3 bases, with 12 bases lying between them. This CDR3 comprises 15 residues. The CDR3 nucleotides are TGTGCCAGCAGTTTATCCCGCCGACCGCACTATGGCTACACCTTC. Residues: CASSLSRRPHYGYTF.

This clonotype was seen many times. The chain employs TRBV20-1 and TRBJ2-3; TRBD1 might be the D (5 bases). Germline CDR1 DFQATT, CDR2 SNEGSKA (reference sequence). There are 14 residues in the CDR3. Trimming took off 1 base at V and 5 bases at J, with 13 bases between the two ends. The CDR3 DNA sequence: TGCAGTGCTAGAGGACAGCCAGATGGAGATACGCAGTATTTT. Encoded protein: CSARGQPDGDTQYF.

This clonotype was observed at least ten times. V is TRBV20-1 and J is TRBJ1-4, with D hard to call. CDR1 and CDR2 from the germline V gene are DFQATT and SNEGSKA (reference sequence). The CDR3 is made up of 13 amino acids. The V gene lost 6 bases and the J gene lost 4 bases, with 12 bases spanning the gap. CDR3 region: CSAQSGFNEKLFF. CDR3 in DNA: TGCAGTGCCCAGTCCGGGTTTAATGAAAAACTGTTTTTT.

This clonotype has ten or more counts. The chain joins TRBV5-1 to TRBJ2-7; TRBD1 agrees at 8 bases. After removal of 3 bases from V and 3 bases from J, the junction contained 5 bases not matched to a gene. The germline CDR1 and CDR2 sequences are SGHRS and YFSETQ. The CDR3 runs 14 residues. The CDR3 coding sequence is TGCGCCAGCAGCTCCACAGGGGGGATCTACGAGCAGTACTTC. Its translation is CASSSTGGIYEQYF.

This clonotype was seen repeatedly, ten times or more. The J gene is TRBJ1-5, the V gene TRBV12-3 or TRBV12-4, with a weak D call TRBD1 (5 bases). The CDR3 length is 14 residues. V lost 3 bases and J lost 6, with 12 bases in between. The CDR3 nucleotides are TGTGCCAGCAGTTTTCAGGGTTGGAGTCAGCCCCAGCATTTT. It encodes CASSFQGWSQPQHF.

This clonotype was counted many times. This chain links TRBV11-2 with TRBJ1-1; D call uncertain. V lost 2 bases and J 0 bases, leaving 7 bases between the germline ends. CDR1 SGHAT and CDR2 FQNNGV come from the germline V gene. The CDR3 contains 14 residues. The CDR3 sequence is CASSLRLLNTEAFF. CDR3 coding DNA: TGTGCCAGCAGCTTAAGGTTGCTGAACACTGAAGCTTTCTTT.

The table lists this clonotype with many counts. The V call is TRBV11-2, the J call TRBJ2-3, with 7 bases that match TRBD1. CDR3 length equals 14 residues. The V and J ends lost 5 bases and 5 bases, in that order; junction bases with no gene match: 7. Germline CDR1 and CDR2: SGHAT and FQNNGV. The CDR3 DNA follows: TGTGCCAGCAGCATCGGACAGGCCCAAGATACGCAGTATTTT. It is translated as CASSIGQAQDTQYF.

At least ten counts were recorded for this clonotype. V gene TRBV15 combines with J gene TRBJ2-5; TRBD1 or TRBD2 may be the D gene (5 bases each). Germline V gene data show CDR1 as LNHNV and CDR2 as YYDKDF (reference sequence). The germline V and J ends were trimmed by 0 bases and 13 bases, with 12 bases remaining between them. This CDR3 is 12 amino acids long. The CDR3 region is CATSRDNGDGYF. The CDR3 DNA is TGTGCCACCAGCAGAGATAACGGGGACGGGTACTTC.

This clonotype was observed many times. The chain employs TRBV29-1 and TRBJ1-2; weak D call: TRBD1 (5 bases). The V gene's germline CDR1 is SQVTM and CDR2 ANQGSEA. Trimming cost V 8 bases and J 8 bases, with 15 bases left between them. This CDR3 contains 11 residues. This chain's CDR3 is CSIRDPEGYTF. The CDR3, as DNA: TGCAGCATCCGGGACCCGGAGGGCTACACCTTC. Full variable domain (outside the CDR3, taken from reference TRBV29-1 and TRBJ1-2): SAVISQKPSRDICQRGTSLTIQCQVDSQVTMMFWYRQQPGQSLTLIATANQGSEATYESGFVIDKFPISRPNLTFSTLTVSNMSPEDSSIYLCSIRDPEGYTFGSGTRLTVV.

This clonotype was seen repeatedly, ten times or more. The V call is TRBV20-1, the J call TRBJ2-1; no clear D gene. This CDR3 region has 11 residues. With 5 bases removed from V and 9 bases from J, the gap between germline ends came to 11 bases. CDR1 and CDR2 (germline): DFQATT, SNEGSKA (reference sequence). The CDR3 reads CSASPVGEQFF. CDR3 bases: TGCAGTGCTTCGCCGGTGGGTGAGCAGTTCTTC.

This clonotype was observed at least ten times. This sequence joins TRBV6-5 and TRBJ2-7; TRBD1 agrees at 10 bases. Trimming at V came to 4 bases and at J to 0 bases, leaving 12 bases not matched to a gene. Germline V gives CDR1 MNHEY, CDR2 SVGAGI. CDR3 length equals 18 residues. The DNA for the CDR3 is TGTGCCAGCAGTTCAATACTAACCGGGACAGGGGACTCCTACGAGCAGTACTTC. As protein: CASSSILTGTGDSYEQYF.

This clonotype was seen many times. The V gene is TRBV20-1, the J gene TRBJ1-1, with 8 bases identical to TRBD1. The V and J ends lost 8 bases and 5 bases, in that order; junction bases with no gene match: 7. CDR3 length: 12 amino acids. In germline, CDR1 is DFQATT, CDR2 SNEGSKA (reference sequence). Here the CDR3 reads CSFQGADTEAFF. The DNA for the CDR3 is TGCAGTTTTCAGGGGGCGGATACTGAAGCTTTCTTT.

There are many counts of this clonotype. The chain uses TRBV5-1 and TRBJ2-3; D assignment may be TRBD1 or TRBD2 (6 bases each). Germline V CDR1 and CDR2: SGHRS, YFSETQ. This CDR3 is built from 15 residues. V lost 4 bases, J lost 5 bases, and 17 bases lay in between. CDR3 region: CASSLEGGSQDTQYF. DNA for the CDR3: TGCGCCAGCAGCCTCGAGGGGGGCAGTCAAGATACGCAGTATTTT.

This clonotype has ten or more counts. The rearrangement joins TRBV20-1 to TRBJ2-7; TRBD1 matches at 7 bases. The CDR3 runs to 16 residues. Germline CDR1 reads DFQATT; CDR2 reads SNEGSKA (reference sequence). V shed 4 bases, J shed 0 bases, and the junction held 12 bases outside the gene matches. CDR3 DNA: TGCAGTGCTACTCTAGAGGACAGGTCCAGCTCCTACGAGCAGTACTTC. Residues: CSATLEDRSSSYEQYF.

At least ten counts were recorded for this clonotype. The chain is built from TRBV30 and TRBJ2-7; 7 positions match TRBD2. CDR3 length: 16 residues. Germline-derived CDR1 and CDR2 are GTSNPN and SVGIG (reference sequence). V lost 0 bases to trimming and J lost 2 bases; unmatched junction nucleotides: 10. This CDR3 reads CAWSVPGTTGPYEQYF. Here the CDR3 DNA reads TGTGCCTGGAGTGTTCCGGGGACTACGGGCCCCTACGAGCAGTACTTC.

This clonotype was detected ten times or more. The genes are TRBV20-1 and TRBJ1-1; weak D call: TRBD1 (6 bases). The germline V gene encodes CDR1 DFQATT and CDR2 SNEGSKA (reference sequence). The CDR3 covers 18 residues. V gave up 0 bases and J gave up 3 bases, with 23 bases separating them. The CDR3 DNA is TGCAGTGCTAGAGATGAGCTTAGACTTCGAGGGGGAGACACTGAAGCTTTCTTT. Amino acids: CSARDELRLRGGDTEAFF.